The 29 T cell receptor beta chains below all came from one sample that was sequenced in a study of PD-1 blockade in classical Hodgkin lymphoma (dated by TCRdb to about 2020). The protocol used for the library was the immunoSEQ multiplex PCR assay. TCRdb mirrors the immuneACCESS table, restricted to in-frame sequences. Some clones are absent from its copies; in checked studies, under half trace to an unresolved V gene, and the reason for the others is unknown. The sample data list about 28,000 clones, and approximately 80% of these were observed just once. Clones ranked in the top ten supply around a third of the sample. The time point label, read with the paper, signifies: cycle 2 day 1 (C2D1) of nivolumab. Every trial patient had relapsed following autologous stem cell transplantation, and prior brentuximab vedotin exposure was what differed among cohorts A, B and C. The sample was peripheral blood mononuclear cells (PBMCs), taken before the second cycle of nivolumab. These receptors were taken from a human donor with classical Hodgkin lymphoma.

The chain uses TRBV19 and TRBJ1-1, with 7 bases aligning to TRBD1. Germline trimming cut 6 bases from V and 3 bases from J; bases unmatched to any gene: 4. Per germline, CDR1 LNHDA and CDR2 SQIVND (reference sequence). This CDR3 is 13 amino acids long. For the CDR3, the DNA is TGTGCCAGTAGCGTCGACAGGGACACTGAAGCTTTCTTT. Translated: CASSVDRDTEAFF.

This chain connects TRBV10-3 to TRBJ1-1, with D perhaps matching TRBD1 (6 bases). With 9 bases removed from V and 1 base from J, the gap between germline ends came to 9 bases. Germline CDR1 is ENHRY and CDR2 is SYGVKD. The CDR3 runs 12 residues. CDR3 DNA sequence: TGTGCCATATCGACAGGGAACACTGAAGCTTTCTTT. Its protein product is CAISTGNTEAFF.

The V gene is TRBV30, the J gene TRBJ2-7; 9 bases match TRBD2. The CDR3 covers 15 residues. V gave up 2 bases and J gave up 4 bases; unmatched junction bases: 9. CDR1 and CDR2 (germline): GTSNPN, SVGIG (reference sequence). The CDR3 reads CAWSKSGGSTYEQYF. CDR3 nucleotides: TGTGCCTGGAGTAAGAGCGGGGGGTCTACATACGAGCAGTACTTC. Based on the CDR3 plus reference TRBV30 and TRBJ2-7, the full variable domain is SQTIHQWPATLVQPVGSPLSLECTVEGTSNPNLYWYRQAAGRGLQLLFYSVGIGQISSEVPQNLSASRPQDRQFILSSKKLLLSDSGFYLCAWSKSGGSTYEQYFGPGTRLTVT.

The chain uses TRBV5-1 and TRBJ2-7, with 10 positions matching TRBD1. The germline gives CDR1 SGHRS, CDR2 YFSETQ. With V trimmed by 4 bases and J by 3 bases, 7 bases remained unmatched. This CDR3 comprises 15 residues. For the CDR3, the DNA is TGCGCCAGCAGCCTGACAGGGGGCGCGAGCTACGAGCAGTACTTC. It is translated as CASSLTGGASYEQYF. The full variable domain, with the rest looked up from reference TRBV5-1 and TRBJ2-7, is KAGVTQTPRYLIKTRGQQVTLSCSPISGHRSVSWYQQTPGQGLQFLFEYFSETQRNKGNFPGRFSGRQFSNSRSEMNVSTLELGDSALYLCASSLTGGASYEQYFGPGTRLTVT.

The V and J genes are TRBV5-1 and TRBJ1-4, with TRBD1 identical over 8 bases. V dropped 4 bases and J dropped 5; count of bases not matched to a gene: 4. The CDR3 covers 14 residues. CDR1 is SGHRS and CDR2 is YFSETQ in the germline V gene. CDR3 nucleotides: TGCGCCAGCAGCCGAGGACAGGGAAATGAAAAACTGTTTTTT. It codes for CASSRGQGNEKLFF.

The rearrangement joins TRBV5-4 to TRBJ2-3; D gene uncertain. Germline V gives CDR1 SGHNT, CDR2 YYREEE (reference sequence). Trimming stripped 4 bases from V and 0 bases from J, with 6 bases between. The CDR3 sequence is 13 residues long. The CDR3 region is CASSIDSTDTQYF. The CDR3 DNA sequence: TGTGCCAGCAGCATAGACAGCACAGATACGCAGTATTTT.

The rearrangement uses TRBV27 and TRBJ1-5, with 7 nucleotides matching TRBD1. Germline values: CDR1 MNHEY, CDR2 SMNVEV (reference sequence). Trimming removed 4 bases from V and 1 base from J; junction bases left unmatched: 1. This CDR3 region has 14 residues. In nucleotides, the CDR3 is TGTGCCAGCAGTTCAGGGGGAAGCAATCAGCCCCAGCATTTT. Its translation is CASSSGGSNQPQHF.

J is TRBJ1-6 and V is TRBV6-5; no definite D call. The V end was cut by 0 bases, the J end by 3 bases, with 6 bases between. The CDR3 spans 15 residues. From germline, CDR1 is MNHEY and CDR2 SVGAGI. The CDR3 sequence is CASSYSSSYNSPLHF. The CDR3, as DNA: TGTGCCAGCAGTTACTCGTCCAGCTATAATTCACCCCTCCACTTT.

DNA of the CDR3: TGTGCCAGTACCGGGACGGATAATGAAAAACTGTTTTTT. Translation gives CASTGTDNEKLFF. This chain connects TRBV19 to TRBJ1-4, with a possible D match to TRBD1 (5 bases). The germline V gene encodes CDR1 LNHDA and CDR2 SQIVND (reference sequence). V lost 7 bases to trimming and J lost 4 bases, with 10 bases between them. The CDR3 is 13 amino acids.

This chain links TRBV5-1 with TRBJ1-2; TRBD1 might be the D (6 bases). Trimming cost V 0 bases and J 8 bases, with 14 bases left between them. Germline-derived CDR1 and CDR2 are SGHRS and YFSETQ. CDR3 size: 14 residues. In DNA, the CDR3 is TGCGCCAGCAGCTTGGATAGGGGGGCGGAAGGCTACACCTTC. It codes for CASSLDRGAEGYTF.

This chain connects TRBV18 to TRBJ1-3; perhaps TRBD1 as D (5 bases). Germline-derived CDR1 and CDR2 are KGHSH and LQKENI. This CDR3 is built from 13 residues. The V end lost 4 bases, the J end lost 8 bases, and 12 bases lay between the germline ends. Written as DNA, the CDR3 is TGTGCCAGCTCACAAGGGACGGAAGACACCATATATTTT. As protein: CASSQGTEDTIYF.

This clone came up a few times. The V and J genes are TRBV18 and TRBJ1-1; D unclear. Germline CDR1 is KGHSH and CDR2 is LQKENI. V was clipped by 3 bases and J by 3 bases, with 8 bases between them. This CDR3 has 13 amino acids. CDR3 coding DNA: TGTGCCAGCTCACCGGGGAGGGACACTGAAGCTTTCTTT. It yields the protein CASSPGRDTEAFF.

This clone is a singleton in its sample. This chain connects TRBV2 to TRBJ1-6; 7 nucleotides agree with TRBD1. The V segment lost 2 bases and the J segment 0 bases; nucleotides outside the gene matches: 1. This CDR3 comprises 16 residues. CDR1 and CDR2 from the germline V gene are SNHLY and FYNNEI. CDR3 bases: TGTGCCAGCAGTGAAAGGGACAGCTCCTATAATTCACCCCTCCACTTT. Its translation: CASSERDSSYNSPLHF.

This clone was observed a few times. This rearrangement joins TRBV5-1 to TRBJ2-7; 8 bases agree with TRBD1. After removal of 3 bases from V and 0 bases from J, the junction contained 11 bases not matched to a gene. CDR1 SGHRS and CDR2 YFSETQ come from the germline V gene. This CDR3 contains 17 residues. The CDR3: CASSSSVGQDYSYEQYF. CDR3 coding DNA: TGCGCCAGCAGCTCCTCGGTGGGACAGGATTACTCCTACGAGCAGTACTTC.

The rearrangement joins TRBV6-5 to TRBJ1-5; perhaps TRBD1 as D (6 bases). Deletions cut 1 base from V and 6 bases from J, with 10 bases between. Looked up from germline, CDR1 is MNHEY and CDR2 is SVGAGI. The CDR3 has 14 residues. CDR3 amino acids: CASSYLGAGQPQHF. Written as DNA, the CDR3 is TGTGCCAGCAGTTACTTGGGGGCGGGTCAGCCCCAGCATTTT.

The chain has TRBV2 and TRBJ1-5; D not certain. The CDR3 covers 14 residues. The germline V gene has CDR1 SNHLY and CDR2 FYNNEI. V shed 6 bases and J shed 7 bases, with 16 bases lying between them. This CDR3 is CASRGREAGQPQHF. In DNA, the CDR3 is TGTGCCAGCAGGGGCCGGGAGGCCGGACAGCCCCAGCATTTT.

The rearrangement links TRBV2 to TRBJ1-1; 8 nucleotides agree with TRBD1. Germline V gene sequence: CDR1 SNHLY, CDR2 FYNNEI. With 6 bases clipped from V and 1 base from J, the junction kept 4 bases outside the gene matches. The CDR3 extends over 14 amino acids. CDR3 loop: CASRLGQGNTEAFF. As DNA, the CDR3 is TGTGCCAGCAGATTAGGACAGGGGAACACTGAAGCTTTCTTT.

The rearrangement links TRBV5-1 to TRBJ2-5, with D possibly being TRBD2 (5 bases). Trimming pared 1 base from V and 0 bases from J, leaving 7 bases between. The CDR3 has 14 amino acids. From germline, CDR1 is SGHRS and CDR2 YFSETQ. Here the CDR3 reads CASSLTGNQETQYF. As DNA, the CDR3 is TGCGCCAGCAGCTTGACGGGGAACCAAGAGACCCAGTACTTC.

The gene calls are TRBV28 and TRBJ1-1; D call uncertain. CDR1 is MDHEN and CDR2 is SYDVKM in the germline V gene. V was shortened by 7 bases and J by 7 bases, with 10 bases between the two germline ends. The CDR3 has 11 residues. The CDR3 reads CASIAGDEAFF. The CDR3 bases are TGTGCCAGCATCGCAGGAGATGAAGCTTTCTTT. The full variable domain, with the rest looked up from reference TRBV28 and TRBJ1-1, is DVKVTQSSRYLVKRTGEKVFLECVQDMDHENMFWYRQDPGLGLRLIYFSYDVKMKEKGDIPEGYSVSREKKERFSLILESASTNQTSMYLCASIAGDEAFFGQGTRLTVV.

The chain uses TRBV2 and TRBJ2-7; the match to TRBD1 covers 7 bases. With 5 bases clipped from V and 3 bases from J, the junction kept 7 bases outside the gene matches. CDR3 length equals 14 residues. Germline CDR1 and CDR2: SNHLY and FYNNEI. CDR3 amino acids: CASSPSPGGYEQYF. Written as DNA, the CDR3 is TGTGCCAGCAGTCCTAGTCCAGGGGGCTACGAGCAGTACTTC. Complete variable domain (other parts from reference TRBV2 and TRBJ2-7): EPEVTQTPSHQVTQMGQEVILRCVPISNHLYFYWYRQILGQKVEFLVSFYNNEISEKSEIFDDQFSVERPDGSNFTLKIRSTKLEDSAMYFCASSPSPGGYEQYFGPGTRLTVT.

The chain joins TRBV19 to TRBJ1-2; no clear D. The CDR3 loop spans 12 amino acids. The V gene's germline CDR1 is LNHDA and CDR2 SQIVND (reference sequence). V was shortened by 8 bases and J by 2 bases, with 9 bases between the two germline ends. CDR3 residues: CASFRPNYGYTF. For the CDR3, the DNA is TGTGCCAGTTTTAGGCCGAACTATGGCTACACCTTC. Full variable domain (missing parts from reference TRBV19 and TRBJ1-2): DGGITQSPKYLFRKEGQNVTLSCEQNLNHDAMYWYRQDPGQGLRLIYYSQIVNDFQKGDIAEGYSVSREKKESFPLTVTSAQKNPTAFYLCASFRPNYGYTFGSGTRLTVV.

For this clone: Other DNA variants within this sample encode the same CDR3. V is TRBV19 and J is TRBJ1-3, with TRBD1 as a possible D gene (5 bases). Germline CDR1 and CDR2: LNHDA and SQIVND (reference sequence). The CDR3 consists of 15 residues. V was pared by 4 bases and J by 4 bases, with 14 bases between. CDR3 DNA: TGTGCCAGTAGTAGAGTGGGGCGAAACGGAAACACCATATATTTT. Its protein product is CASSRVGRNGNTIYF.

There are a few counts of this clone. The chain uses TRBV5-5 and TRBJ1-2; a possible D gene is TRBD1 (5 bases). Trimming took off 4 bases at V and 6 bases at J, with 16 bases between the two ends. This CDR3 region has 14 residues. Germline V lookup: CDR1 SGHKS, CDR2 YYEKEE (reference sequence). The CDR3 is CASSIGGLDNGYTF. The CDR3 DNA sequence: TGTGCCAGCAGCATCGGGGGATTGGATAATGGCTACACCTTC.

The rearrangement links TRBV6-1 to TRBJ2-5; unclear D gene. The ends were cut back, 1 base at V and 1 base at J, with 7 bases in the middle. The CDR3 has 14 residues. Germline CDR1 is MNHNS and CDR2 is SASEGT. CDR3 amino acids: CASSEGPSQETQYF. The CDR3 DNA follows: TGTGCCAGCAGTGAAGGTCCAAGCCAAGAGACCCAGTACTTC.

V is TRBV4-3 and J is TRBJ1-1; TRBD1 aligns across 7 bases. Per the germline V gene, CDR1 is LGHNA and CDR2 is YSLEER. This CDR3 comprises 15 residues. The junction had 9 bases not matched to a gene; V was cut back by 0 bases and J by 8 bases. CDR3 sequence reads: CASSQDVTGRREAFF. The CDR3 region has the DNA TGCGCCAGCAGCCAAGATGTGACAGGGAGAAGGGAAGCTTTCTTT.

The chain has TRBV7-2 and TRBJ1-1; D not certain. Germline loops: CDR1 SGHTA, CDR2 FQGNSA. V lost 5 bases, J lost 10 bases, and 14 bases lay in between. This CDR3 has 12 amino acids. The CDR3 region has the DNA TGTGCCAGCAGCCTTCAGGCCTGGGGAGCTTTCTTT. Translated, it gives CASSLQAWGAFF.

The chain joins TRBV6-6 to TRBJ2-7; no definite D call. Germline assignment: CDR1 MNHNY and CDR2 SVGAGI (reference sequence). There are 13 residues in the CDR3. V lost 0 bases and J lost 4, with 7 bases in between. CDR3: CASSYSKSYEQYF. As DNA, the CDR3 is TGTGCCAGCAGTTACTCGAAGAGTTACGAGCAGTACTTC.

This clone qualifies as large. The chain employs TRBV5-1 and TRBJ2-5; the D is unclear. CDR3 length equals 12 residues. Trimming removed 0 bases at V and 4 bases at J, with 4 bases between. Germline loops: CDR1 SGHRS, CDR2 YFSETQ. DNA for the CDR3: TGCGCCAGCAGCTTGGCCCCAGAGACCCAGTACTTC. It specifies CASSLAPETQYF.

The V gene is TRBV5-1, the J gene TRBJ1-5, with D unresolved. This CDR3 has 14 residues. V dropped 2 bases and J dropped 6 bases, with 12 bases sitting between them. Germline V CDR1 and CDR2: SGHRS, YFSETQ. The CDR3 loop reads CASSFGGPGQPQHF. The DNA for the CDR3 is TGCGCCAGCAGCTTCGGTGGCCCAGGTCAGCCCCAGCATTTT.